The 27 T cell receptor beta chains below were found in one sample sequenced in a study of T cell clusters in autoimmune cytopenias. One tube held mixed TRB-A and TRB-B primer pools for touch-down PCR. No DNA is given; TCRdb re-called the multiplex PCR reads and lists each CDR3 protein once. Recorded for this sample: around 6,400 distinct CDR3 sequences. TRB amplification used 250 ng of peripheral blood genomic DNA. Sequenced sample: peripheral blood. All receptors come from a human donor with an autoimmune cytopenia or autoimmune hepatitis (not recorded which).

CDR3 amino acids: CASSRTGTGNYGYTF. V usage is TRBV4-2 and J usage is TRBJ1-2; TCRdb picks TRBD1, but there is no DNA to check that call. The CDR3 is made up of 15 amino acids. Germline lookup yields CDR1 LGHNA and CDR2 YNFKEQ.

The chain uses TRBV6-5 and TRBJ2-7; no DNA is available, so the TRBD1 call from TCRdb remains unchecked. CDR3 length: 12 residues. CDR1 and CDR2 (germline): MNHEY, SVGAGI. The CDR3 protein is CASGAAPYEQYF.

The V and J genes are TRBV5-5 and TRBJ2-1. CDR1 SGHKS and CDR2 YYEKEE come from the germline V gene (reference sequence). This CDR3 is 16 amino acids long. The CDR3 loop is CASSLVSGSSYNEQFF.

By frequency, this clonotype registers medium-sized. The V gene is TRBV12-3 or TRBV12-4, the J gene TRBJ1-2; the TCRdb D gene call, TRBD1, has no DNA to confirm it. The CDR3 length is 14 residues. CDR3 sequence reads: CASSVQGLSLGYTF.

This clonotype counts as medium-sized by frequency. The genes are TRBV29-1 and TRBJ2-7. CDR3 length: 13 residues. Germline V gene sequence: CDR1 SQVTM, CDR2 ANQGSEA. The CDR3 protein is CSVETMELREQYF.

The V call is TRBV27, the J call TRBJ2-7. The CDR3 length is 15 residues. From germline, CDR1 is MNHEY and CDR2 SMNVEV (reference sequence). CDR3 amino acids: CASSLAISSSYEQYF.

CDR3 in amino acids: CASSIKLAGPGETQYF. The J gene is TRBJ2-5, the V gene TRBV5-4; the D call of TRBD2 rests on TCRdb alone, since no DNA is present to check it. From germline, CDR1 is SGHNT and CDR2 YYREEE (reference sequence). CDR3 length equals 16 residues.

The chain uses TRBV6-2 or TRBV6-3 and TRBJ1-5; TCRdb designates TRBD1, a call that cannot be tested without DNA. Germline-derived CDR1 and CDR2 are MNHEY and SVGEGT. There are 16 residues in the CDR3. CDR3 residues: CASSYSLYRANQPQHF.

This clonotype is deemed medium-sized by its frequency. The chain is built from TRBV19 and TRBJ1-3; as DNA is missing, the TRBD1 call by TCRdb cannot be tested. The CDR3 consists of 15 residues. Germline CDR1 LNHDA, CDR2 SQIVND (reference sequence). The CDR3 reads CASNRDRGPGNTIYF.

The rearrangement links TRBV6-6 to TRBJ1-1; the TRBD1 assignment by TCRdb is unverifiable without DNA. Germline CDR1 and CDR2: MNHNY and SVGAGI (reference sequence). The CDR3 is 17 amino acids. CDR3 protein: CASSEAVGRTGRTEAFF.

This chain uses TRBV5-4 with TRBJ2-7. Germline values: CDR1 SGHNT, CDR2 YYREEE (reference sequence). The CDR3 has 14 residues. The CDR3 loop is CASSLQTAPYEQYF.

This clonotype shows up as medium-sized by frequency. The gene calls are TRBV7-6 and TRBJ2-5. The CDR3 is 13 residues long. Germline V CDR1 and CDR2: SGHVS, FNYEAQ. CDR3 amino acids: CASRSMGQETQYF.

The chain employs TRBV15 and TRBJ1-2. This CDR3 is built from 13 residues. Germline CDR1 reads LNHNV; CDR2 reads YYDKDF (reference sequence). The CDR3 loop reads CATSSILNYGYTF. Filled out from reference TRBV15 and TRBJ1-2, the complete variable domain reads DAMVIQNPRYQVTQFGKPVTLSCSQTLNHNVMYWYQQKSSQAPKLLFHYYDKDFNNEADTPDNFQSRRPNTSFCFLDIRSPGLGDTAMYLCATSSILNYGYTFGSGTRLTVV.

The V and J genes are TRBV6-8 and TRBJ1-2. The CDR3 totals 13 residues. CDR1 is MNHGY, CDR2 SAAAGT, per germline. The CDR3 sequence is CASRLGLQGGYTF.

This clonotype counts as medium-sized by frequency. The CDR3 spells CASSEMTGALNTEAFF. This rearrangement joins TRBV5-6 to TRBJ1-1; without DNA, the TCRdb call of TRBD1 cannot be checked. Looked up from germline, CDR1 is SGHDT and CDR2 is YYEEEE. The CDR3 has 16 amino acids.

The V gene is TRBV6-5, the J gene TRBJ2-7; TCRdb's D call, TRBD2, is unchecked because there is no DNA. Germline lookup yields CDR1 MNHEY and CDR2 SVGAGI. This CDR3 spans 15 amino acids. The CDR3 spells CASKLGPAGDYEQYF.

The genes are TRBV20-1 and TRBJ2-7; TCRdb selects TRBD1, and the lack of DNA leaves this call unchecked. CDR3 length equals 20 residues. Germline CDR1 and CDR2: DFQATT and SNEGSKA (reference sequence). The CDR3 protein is CSAGLTGGTTYSLRSYEQYF.

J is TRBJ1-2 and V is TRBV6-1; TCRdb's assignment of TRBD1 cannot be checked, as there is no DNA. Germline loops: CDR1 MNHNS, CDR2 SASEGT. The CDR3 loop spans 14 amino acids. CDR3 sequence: CASNFRTGRRGSTF.

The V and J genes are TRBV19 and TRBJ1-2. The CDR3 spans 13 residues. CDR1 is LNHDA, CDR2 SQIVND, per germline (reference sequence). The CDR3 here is CASSISGVNGYTF.

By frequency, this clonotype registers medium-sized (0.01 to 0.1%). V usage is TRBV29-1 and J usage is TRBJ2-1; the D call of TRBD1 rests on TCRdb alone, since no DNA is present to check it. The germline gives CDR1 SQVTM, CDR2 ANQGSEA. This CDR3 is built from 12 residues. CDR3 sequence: CSVTPPGDGEFF.

CDR3 protein: CASSLEGARGTEAFF. The V gene is TRBV5-4, the J gene TRBJ1-1; TCRdb names TRBD1, which stays unverified in the absence of DNA. The CDR3 is 15 residues long. Germline V gene data show CDR1 as SGHNT and CDR2 as YYREEE (reference sequence).

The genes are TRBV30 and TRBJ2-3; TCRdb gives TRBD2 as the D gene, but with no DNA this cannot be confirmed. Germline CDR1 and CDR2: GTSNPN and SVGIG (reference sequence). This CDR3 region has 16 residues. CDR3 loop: CAWIPGLAGGVDTQYF.

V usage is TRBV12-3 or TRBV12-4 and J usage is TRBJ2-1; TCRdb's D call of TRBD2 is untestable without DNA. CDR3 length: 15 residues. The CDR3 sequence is CASSPGTSAYNEQFF.

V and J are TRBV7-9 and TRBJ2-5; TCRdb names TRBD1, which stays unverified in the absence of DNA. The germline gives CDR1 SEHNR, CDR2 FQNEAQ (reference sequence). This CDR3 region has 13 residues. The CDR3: CASSVHRGETQYF.

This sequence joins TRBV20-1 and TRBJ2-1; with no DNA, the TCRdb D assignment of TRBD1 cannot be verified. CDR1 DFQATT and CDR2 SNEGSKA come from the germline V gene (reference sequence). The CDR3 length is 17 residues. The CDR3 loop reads CSARGEGRVGTRNEQFF.

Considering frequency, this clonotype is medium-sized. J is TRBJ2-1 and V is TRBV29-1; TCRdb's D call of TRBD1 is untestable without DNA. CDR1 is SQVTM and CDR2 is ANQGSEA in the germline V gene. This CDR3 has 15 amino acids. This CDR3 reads CTWAGAQSSYNEQFF.

The CDR3 loop reads CASLSGNRGINEQFF. V gene TRBV18 combines with J gene TRBJ2-1; no DNA is available, so the TRBD1 call from TCRdb remains unchecked. CDR1 is KGHSH, CDR2 LQKENI, per germline. This CDR3 is built from 15 residues.